These 21 T cell receptor beta chains came from one sample sequenced in a study of T cell changes during pregnancy in multiple sclerosis. The data were produced by immunoSEQ multiplex PCR, yet TCRdb's version contains in-frame clones alone and is incomplete. The sample consists of 40,000 to 50,000 clones, approximately 80% of them appearing once. Sequenced here: CD4+ T cells from peripheral blood mononuclear cells, sampled before pregnancy. These receptors originate from a female donor with multiple sclerosis, enrolled in a pregnancy study.

The chain joins TRBV9 to TRBJ2-5; maybe TRBD2 (6 bases). V lost 3 bases and J 10 bases, leaving 13 bases between the germline ends. CDR3 size: 12 residues. From germline, CDR1 is SGDLS and CDR2 YYNGEE. The CDR3 protein is CASSAGGRDQYF. The DNA of the CDR3 is TGTGCCAGCAGCGCCGGGGGTCGGGACCAGTACTTC.

The chain recombines TRBV6-6 with TRBJ1-5; 7 bases are a match to TRBD1. Trimming removed 5 bases from V and 5 bases from J; junction bases left unmatched: 3. CDR3 length equals 13 residues. The germline V gene encodes CDR1 MNHNY and CDR2 SVGAGI (reference sequence). The CDR3 DNA reads as TGTGCCAGCAGTCAAGACAGGGATCAGCCCCAGCATTTT. This encodes CASSQDRDQPQHF.

The chain carries TRBV6-6 and TRBJ2-7; weak D call: TRBD1 (5 bases). Germline loops: CDR1 MNHNY, CDR2 SVGAGI (reference sequence). The CDR3 has 14 residues. Trimming shortened V by 0 bases and J by 2 bases, and 8 bases separated the two germline ends. The CDR3 sequence is CASSYSWGAYEQYF. CDR3 coding DNA: TGTGCCAGCAGTTACTCGTGGGGCGCCTACGAGCAGTACTTC.

This clone occurred a few times. This chain uses TRBV4-2 with TRBJ1-1, with a tentative D call TRBD1 (5 bases). CDR3 length: 15 residues. CDR1 LGHNA and CDR2 YNFKEQ come from the germline V gene. V gave up 0 bases and J gave up 5 bases, with 13 bases separating them. In nucleotides, the CDR3 is TGTGCCAGCAGCCAAGATGCGCAGGGATTTACTGAAGCTTTCTTT. It encodes CASSQDAQGFTEAFF.

The chain carries TRBV7-8 and TRBJ1-1, with D uncertain. Germline-derived CDR1 and CDR2 are SGHVS and FQNEAQ. The V gene lost 1 base and the J gene lost 0 bases, with 12 bases spanning the gap. The CDR3 runs 16 residues. DNA for the CDR3: TGTGCCAGCAGCTTAGGTCAGTTTACTATGAACACTGAAGCTTTCTTT. It specifies CASSLGQFTMNTEAFF.

V usage is TRBV5-8 and J usage is TRBJ2-3; 7 bases fit TRBD1. There are 15 residues in the CDR3. Germline V gene sequence: CDR1 SGHTS, CDR2 YDEGEE. The V and J ends lost 3 bases and 3 bases, in that order; junction bases with no gene match: 7. The DNA of the CDR3 is TGTGCCAGCAGCTCCCCTGTGACAGGGACAGATACGCAGTATTTT. This codes for CASSSPVTGTDTQYF.

This clone has a handful of counts. The V and J genes are TRBV7-9 and TRBJ1-5, with unresolved D. V lost 5 bases, J lost 4 bases, and 6 bases lay in between. The CDR3 runs 12 residues. Germline V gene data show CDR1 as SEHNR and CDR2 as FQNEAQ (reference sequence). The CDR3 reads CASSGGNQPQHF. DNA of the CDR3: TGTGCCAGCAGCGGCGGGAATCAGCCCCAGCATTTT.

CDR3 DNA: TGTGCCAGCACCTTACAGGGCACCTACAATGAGCAGTTCTTC. Translated: CASTLQGTYNEQFF. The chain carries TRBV6-1 and TRBJ2-1; D is perhaps TRBD1 (6 bases). V shed 7 bases and J shed 2 bases, with 12 bases lying between them. In germline, CDR1 is MNHNS, CDR2 SASEGT. This CDR3 has 14 residues.

This clone has just a few counts. This chain links TRBV6-1 with TRBJ2-1, with TRBD1 as a possible D gene (6 bases). This CDR3 is built from 12 residues. Trimming removed 8 bases from V and 7 bases from J, with 12 bases in between. Germline loops: CDR1 MNHNS, CDR2 SASEGT. The CDR3 coding sequence is TGTGCCAGCTACGGGACAACAAATGAGCAGTTCTTC. Protein product: CASYGTTNEQFF.

This rearrangement joins TRBV4-1 to TRBJ2-1; weak D call: TRBD2 (5 bases). The CDR3 spans 16 residues. In germline, CDR1 is MGHRA, CDR2 YSYEKL. V lost 0 bases, J lost 3 bases, and 12 bases lay in between. Here the CDR3 reads CASSQDPRTFYNEQFF. CDR3 sequence (DNA): TGCGCCAGCAGCCAAGATCCCCGGACTTTCTACAATGAGCAGTTCTTC.

This clone was seen once. This chain connects TRBV5-4 to TRBJ1-5; 8 nucleotides agree with TRBD1. Germline lookup yields CDR1 SGHNT and CDR2 YYREEE (reference sequence). The CDR3 loop spans 16 amino acids. V gave up 0 bases and J gave up 4 bases; unmatched junction bases: 6. CDR3 nucleotide sequence: TGTGCCAGCAGCTTGGGTGGGACAGGACAGAATCAGCCCCAGCATTTT. Translated, it gives CASSLGGTGQNQPQHF.

The V call is TRBV6-5, the J call TRBJ2-7, with TRBD1 identical over 7 bases. The CDR3 has 13 residues. Germline CDR1 is MNHEY and CDR2 is SVGAGI. The junction had 7 bases not matched to a gene; V was cut back by 9 bases and J by 2 bases. The CDR3 region has the DNA TGTGCCAGAGGGACAGTGCACACCTACGAGCAGTACTTC. Translated: CARGTVHTYEQYF.

The V call is TRBV5-4, the J call TRBJ1-1; 10 positions match TRBD1. The CDR3 is 13 amino acids. J gave up 6 bases and V 4 bases, and 3 bases lay outside the gene matches. In germline, CDR1 is SGHNT, CDR2 YYREEE (reference sequence). This CDR3 reads CASSRQGAAEAFF. The CDR3 DNA reads as TGTGCCAGCAGCCGACAGGGGGCCGCTGAAGCTTTCTTT.

The chain joins TRBV9 to TRBJ2-1, with 11 bases that match TRBD2. Germline V CDR1 and CDR2: SGDLS, YYNGEE. This CDR3 has 16 residues. The V gene end was trimmed by 3 bases and the J gene end by 5 bases; junction bases not matched to a gene: 7. CDR3 residues: CASSAYSGRVNNEQFF. CDR3 in DNA: TGTGCCAGCAGCGCTTATAGCGGGAGGGTCAACAATGAGCAGTTCTTC. Filled out from reference TRBV9 and TRBJ2-1, the complete variable domain reads DSGVTQTPKHLITATGQRVTLRCSPRSGDLSVYWYQQSLDQGLQFLIQYYNGEERAKGNILERFSAQQFPDLHSELNLSSLELGDSALYFCASSAYSGRVNNEQFFGPGTRLTVL.

Comment on this clone: Other DNA sequences of this sample code for an identical CDR3. The genes are TRBV7-9 and TRBJ2-7; no firm D call. Trimming left V 5 bases short and J 1 base short, with 3 bases between. Germline V gives CDR1 SEHNR, CDR2 FQNEAQ (reference sequence). This CDR3 region has 11 residues. CDR3 residues: CASSLSYEQYF. The DNA for the CDR3 is TGTGCCAGCAGCCTTTCCTACGAGCAGTACTTC.

DNA for the CDR3: TGTGCCAGCTCACCAGGACAGGGTAATGAAAAACTGTTTTTT. It encodes CASSPGQGNEKLFF. The rearrangement links TRBV18 to TRBJ1-4; 8 bases are a match to TRBD1. With 2 bases clipped from V and 4 bases from J, the junction kept 0 bases outside the gene matches. Germline lookup yields CDR1 KGHSH and CDR2 LQKENI. The CDR3 has 14 residues.

V and J are TRBV7-9 and TRBJ1-2; TRBD1 is a possible D gene (5 bases). V was pared by 3 bases and J by 3 bases, with 14 bases between. This CDR3 is 15 amino acids long. From germline, CDR1 is SEHNR and CDR2 FQNEAQ (reference sequence). In DNA form, the CDR3 reads TGTGCCAGCAGCTTCGACGGAACGGGGGACTATGGCTACACCTTC. Protein sequence: CASSFDGTGDYGYTF.

In its sample, this clone was seen a few times. Other DNA sequences in the sample encode the same CDR3. The J gene is TRBJ2-3, the V gene TRBV9; possible D gene TRBD2, 5 bases. V was clipped by 0 bases and J by 0 bases, with 11 bases between them. CDR3 length: 16 amino acids. Germline-derived CDR1 and CDR2 are SGDLS and YYNGEE. The CDR3 DNA reads TGTGCCAGCAGCGTAGGTACGGGGAGCAGCACAGATACGCAGTATTTT. Its protein product is CASSVGTGSSTDTQYF.

The rearrangement uses TRBV27 and TRBJ2-1, with TRBD1 as a possible D gene (6 bases). Germline CDR1 MNHEY, CDR2 SMNVEV (reference sequence). The CDR3 covers 14 residues. Between the trimmed V and J ends, which lost 5 bases and 3 bases, there was a span of 11 bases. The CDR3 DNA follows: TGTGCCAGCAGTAGGCAGGGGTACTACAATGAGCAGTTCTTC. Translated, it gives CASSRQGYYNEQFF.

The chain has TRBV27 and TRBJ1-5; 8 positions match TRBD1. The CDR3 is 16 residues long. Germline CDR1 reads MNHEY; CDR2 reads SMNVEV (reference sequence). V gave up 8 bases and J gave up 7 bases; unmatched junction bases: 16. Here the CDR3 DNA reads TGTGCCAGCGCCGGGACAGGATTAGGCGGAGGGCAGCCCCAGCATTTT. The encoded protein is CASAGTGLGGGQPQHF.

J is TRBJ1-6 and V is TRBV6-5; perhaps TRBD1 as D (5 bases). The CDR3 sequence is 15 residues long. V lost 2 bases and J 8 bases, leaving 13 bases between the germline ends. The germline V gene has CDR1 MNHEY and CDR2 SVGAGI. CDR3 region: CASSYAGNGYSPLHF. CDR3 sequence (DNA): TGTGCCAGCAGTTACGCAGGGAATGGTTATTCACCCCTCCACTTT.